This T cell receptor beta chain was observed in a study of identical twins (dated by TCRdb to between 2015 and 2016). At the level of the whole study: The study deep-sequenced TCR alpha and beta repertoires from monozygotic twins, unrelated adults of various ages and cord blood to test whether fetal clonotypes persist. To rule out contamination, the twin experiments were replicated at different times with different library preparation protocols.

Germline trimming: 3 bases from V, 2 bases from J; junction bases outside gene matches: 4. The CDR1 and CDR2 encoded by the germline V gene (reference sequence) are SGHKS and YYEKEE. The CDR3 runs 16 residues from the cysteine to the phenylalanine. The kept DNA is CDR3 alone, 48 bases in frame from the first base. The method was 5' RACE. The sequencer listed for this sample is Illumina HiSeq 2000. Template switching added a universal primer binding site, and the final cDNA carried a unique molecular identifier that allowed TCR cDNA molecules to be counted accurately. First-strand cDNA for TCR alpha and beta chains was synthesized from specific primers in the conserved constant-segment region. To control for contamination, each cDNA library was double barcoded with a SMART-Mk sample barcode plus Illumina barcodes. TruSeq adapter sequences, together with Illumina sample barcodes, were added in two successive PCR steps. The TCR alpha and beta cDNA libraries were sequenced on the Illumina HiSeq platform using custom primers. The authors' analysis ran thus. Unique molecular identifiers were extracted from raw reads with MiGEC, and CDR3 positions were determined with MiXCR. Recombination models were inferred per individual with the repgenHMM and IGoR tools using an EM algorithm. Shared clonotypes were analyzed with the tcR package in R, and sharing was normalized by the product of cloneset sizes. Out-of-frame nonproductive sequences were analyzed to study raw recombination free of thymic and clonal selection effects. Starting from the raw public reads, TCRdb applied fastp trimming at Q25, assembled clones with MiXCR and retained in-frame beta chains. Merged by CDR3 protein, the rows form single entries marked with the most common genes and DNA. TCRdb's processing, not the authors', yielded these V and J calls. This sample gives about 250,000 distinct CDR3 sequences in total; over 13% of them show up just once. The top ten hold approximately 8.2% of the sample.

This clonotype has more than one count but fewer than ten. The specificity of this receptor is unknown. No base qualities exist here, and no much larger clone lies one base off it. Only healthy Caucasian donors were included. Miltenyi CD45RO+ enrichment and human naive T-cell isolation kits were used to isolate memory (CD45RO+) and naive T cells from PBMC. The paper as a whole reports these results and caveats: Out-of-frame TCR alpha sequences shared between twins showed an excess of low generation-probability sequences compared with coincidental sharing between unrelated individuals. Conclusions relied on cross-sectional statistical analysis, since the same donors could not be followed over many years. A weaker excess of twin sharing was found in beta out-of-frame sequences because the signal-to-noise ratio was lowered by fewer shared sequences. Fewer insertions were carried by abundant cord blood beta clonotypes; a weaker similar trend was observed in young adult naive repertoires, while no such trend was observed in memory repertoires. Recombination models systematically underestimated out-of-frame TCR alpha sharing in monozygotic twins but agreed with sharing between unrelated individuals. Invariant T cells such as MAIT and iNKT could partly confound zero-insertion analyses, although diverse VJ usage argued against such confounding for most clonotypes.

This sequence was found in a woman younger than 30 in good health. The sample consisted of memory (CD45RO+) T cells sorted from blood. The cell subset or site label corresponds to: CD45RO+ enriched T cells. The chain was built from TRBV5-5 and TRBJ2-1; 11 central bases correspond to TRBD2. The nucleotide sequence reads TGTGCCAGCAGCTCAACGGGACTAGCGGCCTACAATGAGCAGTTCTTC. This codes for CASSSTGLAAYNEQFF.